Each of the 21 T cell receptor beta chains below was sequenced from the same sample in a study of CD8+CD57+ T cells in acquired aplastic anemia (dated by TCRdb to the late 2010s). Sequencing took place on an Illumina HiSeq 2000. Profiling of TCR beta VDJ combinations and CDR3 sequences used genomic DNA as the template. TCRdb reanalyzed the raw reads on its own, using fastp at Q25 for trimming and MiXCR for clone calling, and kept in-frame beta chains. Entries are consolidated by CDR3 protein sequence, retaining the most common genes and DNA. Present in this sample are around 150,000 distinct CDR3 sequences, roughly 40% of which were seen just once. The ten largest clones represent 1.1% of the sample. The source material was sorted CD4+, CD8+, or CD8+CD57+ T cells (not recorded which) from PBMCs. All receptors derive from a human donor in good health.

This clonotype was detected many times. V gene TRBV6-5 combines with J gene TRBJ1-5; D is ambiguous. The V end was cut by 5 bases, the J end by 0 bases, with 5 bases between. Germline assignment: CDR1 MNHEY and CDR2 SVGAGI. The CDR3 is 13 residues long. The CDR3 is CASSLNSNQPQHF. Here the CDR3 DNA reads TGTGCCAGCAGTCTAAATAGCAATCAGCCCCAGCATTTT.

This clonotype was found many times. The chain has TRBV11-1 and TRBJ2-7; D is unclear. This CDR3 has 13 residues. Germline CDR1 SGHAT, CDR2 FQDESV (reference sequence). Trimming removed 3 bases at V and 1 base at J, with 7 bases between. The CDR3 DNA reads TGTGCCAGCAGCTTGGCGGCATCCTACGAGCAGTACTTC. Amino acids: CASSLAASYEQYF.

The J gene is TRBJ1-5, the V gene TRBV2; perhaps TRBD1 as D (6 bases). The CDR3 is made up of 15 amino acids. The germline V and J ends were trimmed by 8 bases and 2 bases, with 16 bases remaining between them. From germline, CDR1 is SNHLY and CDR2 FYNNEI. CDR3 coding DNA: TGTGCCAGCGGTTTAACCTCAGGGGGCAATCAGCCCCAGCATTTT. The encoded protein is CASGLTSGGNQPQHF.

There are many counts of this clonotype. V is TRBV20-1 and J is TRBJ2-5, with TRBD2 matching 7 bases. V was pared by 5 bases and J by 2 bases, with 5 bases of the junction left unmatched. Per germline, CDR1 DFQATT and CDR2 SNEGSKA (reference sequence). The CDR3 spans 13 residues. For the CDR3, the DNA is TGCAGTGCTTCCCCGGGACTACAAGAGACCCAGTACTTC. This codes for CSASPGLQETQYF.

This clonotype was observed a few times. V gene TRBV4-2 combines with J gene TRBJ2-3; TRBD2 agrees at 14 bases. Trimming took 0 bases from V and 2 from J; bases not matched to a gene: 1. CDR3 length: 17 residues. CDR1 and CDR2 from the germline V gene are LGHNA and YNFKEQ. The CDR3 nucleotides read TGTGCCAGCAGCCAAGAGACTAGCGGGGGGGCCACAGATACGCAGTATTTT. Translation: CASSQETSGGATDTQYF.

This clonotype was counted only a few times. This chain uses TRBV5-1 with TRBJ1-2, with 9 bases fitting TRBD1. Germline CDR1 and CDR2: SGHRS and YFSETQ. J lost 8 bases, V lost 4 bases, and 9 bases had no gene match. The CDR3 covers 14 residues. This CDR3 is CASSDPGQGRGYTF. DNA for the CDR3: TGCGCCAGCAGCGACCCGGGACAGGGTCGCGGCTACACCTTC. Complete variable domain (other parts from reference TRBV5-1 and TRBJ1-2): KAGVTQTPRYLIKTRGQQVTLSCSPISGHRSVSWYQQTPGQGLQFLFEYFSETQRNKGNFPGRFSGRQFSNSRSEMNVSTLELGDSALYLCASSDPGQGRGYTFGSGTRLTVV.

There are a few counts of this clonotype. The V call is TRBV27, the J call TRBJ2-1; no definite D call. V was pared by 6 bases and J by 0 bases, with 9 bases between. This CDR3 contains 14 residues. Germline lookup yields CDR1 MNHEY and CDR2 SMNVEV (reference sequence). The CDR3 region is CASSWRSSYNEQFF. CDR3 bases: TGTGCCAGCAGCTGGCGGTCCTCCTACAATGAGCAGTTCTTC.

This clonotype was detected ten times or more. V usage is TRBV6-5 and J usage is TRBJ1-2, with a tentative D call TRBD1 (5 bases). The CDR3 consists of 15 residues. The V and J ends lost 4 bases and 4 bases respectively, with 16 bases between them. In germline, CDR1 is MNHEY, CDR2 SVGAGI. The CDR3 bases are TGTGCCAGCAGTTTCAAGGGGACGGTGTTCTATGGCTACACCTTC. Translating gives CASSFKGTVFYGYTF.

V gene TRBV19 combines with J gene TRBJ1-1; D uncertain. This CDR3 has 14 amino acids. V was clipped by 0 bases and J by 0 bases, with 5 bases between them. From germline, CDR1 is LNHDA and CDR2 SQIVND (reference sequence). The CDR3 nucleotides are TGTGCCAGTAGTATAGATCATATGAACACTGAAGCTTTCTTT. This codes for CASSIDHMNTEAFF.

The J gene is TRBJ1-6, the V gene TRBV7-9; TRBD1 is a possible D gene (5 bases). The CDR3 loop spans 12 amino acids. V was cut by 4 bases and J by 13 bases, with 11 bases left in between. The germline gives CDR1 SEHNR, CDR2 FQNEAQ (reference sequence). CDR3 sequence: CASSWGERPLHF. CDR3 DNA sequence: TGTGCCAGCAGCTGGGGGGAAAGGCCCCTCCACTTT.

This chain uses TRBV3-1 with TRBJ1-3; D is possibly TRBD1 (5 bases). CDR3 length: 15 residues. The germline gives CDR1 LGHDT, CDR2 YNNKEL (reference sequence). The V gene lost 4 bases and the J gene lost 1 base, with 11 bases spanning the gap. CDR3 DNA sequence: TGTGCCAGCAGCCCTTTCCAGGGTTCTGGAAACACCATATATTTT. Its translation is CASSPFQGSGNTIYF.

J is TRBJ2-6 and V is TRBV10-3; TRBD1 is a possible D gene (5 bases). Germline V gene sequence: CDR1 ENHRY, CDR2 SYGVKD. The CDR3 runs to 14 residues. The ends were cut back, 9 bases at V and 0 bases at J, with 9 bases in the middle. The DNA for the CDR3 is TGTGCCATAAGGCAGGGCTCTGGGGCCAACGTCCTGACTTTC. Residues: CAIRQGSGANVLTF.

J is TRBJ2-2 and V is TRBV5-6; D gene ambiguous. The CDR3 totals 14 residues. The V and J ends lost 6 bases and 1 base respectively, with 10 bases between them. CDR1 is SGHDT and CDR2 is YYEEEE in the germline V gene. The CDR3 is CASTLGRNTGELFF. The CDR3 nucleotides are TGTGCCAGCACCCTAGGACGGAACACCGGGGAGCTGTTTTTT.

This clonotype was counted ten times or more. V is TRBV12-3 or TRBV12-4 and J is TRBJ2-3, with D tentatively TRBD2 (5 bases). V dropped 2 bases and J dropped 5 bases, with 8 bases sitting between them. This CDR3 contains 13 residues. CDR3 DNA: TGTGCCAGCAGTTTACCGGACTTAGATACGCAGTATTTT. This encodes CASSLPDLDTQYF.

The sample holds many counts of this clonotype. The J gene is TRBJ2-5, the V gene TRBV20-1; weak D call: TRBD2 (6 bases). CDR1 DFQATT and CDR2 SNEGSKA come from the germline V gene (reference sequence). V lost 6 bases to trimming and J lost 1 base, with 18 bases between them. The CDR3 length is 15 residues. The CDR3 sequence: CSAPVGSGAQETQYF. DNA for the CDR3: TGCAGTGCCCCGGTTGGTAGCGGAGCCCAAGAGACCCAGTACTTC.

This chain uses TRBV24-1 with TRBJ2-7; D possibly matches TRBD1 or TRBD2 (5 bases each). Germline CDR1 is KGHDR and CDR2 is SFDVKD. This CDR3 contains 14 residues. V gave up 5 bases and J gave up 4 bases, with 14 bases separating them. CDR3 protein: CATSGGNTPYEQYF. The CDR3 bases are TGTGCCACCAGTGGGGGGAATACCCCTTACGAGCAGTACTTC.

This clonotype was counted many times. V usage is TRBV7-3 and J usage is TRBJ1-3, with 9 bases aligning to TRBD1. Trimming removed 3 bases from V and 2 bases from J; junction bases left unmatched: 5. Looked up from germline, CDR1 is SGHTA and CDR2 is FQGTGA. This CDR3 has 16 residues. CDR3 sequence (DNA): TGTGCCAGCAGCTTGATGGGACAGGGAACTGGAAACACCATATATTTT. Its protein product is CASSLMGQGTGNTIYF.

This clonotype was counted at least ten times. The chain carries TRBV5-8 and TRBJ2-7; D might be TRBD2 (6 bases). Germline V lookup: CDR1 SGHTS, CDR2 YDEGEE. The CDR3 runs to 15 residues. V dropped 5 bases and J dropped 3 bases, with 18 bases sitting between them. CDR3 nucleotide sequence: TGTGCCAGCAGACGCCTTCTAGCGCCTGTCTACGAGCAGTACTTC. Translating gives CASRRLLAPVYEQYF.

The chain is built from TRBV25-1 and TRBJ2-1; perhaps TRBD1 as D (6 bases). Trimming took off 7 bases at V and 8 bases at J, with 9 bases between the two ends. Germline CDR1 and CDR2: MGHDK and SYGVNS. The CDR3 has 11 residues. CDR3 sequence reads: CASNNRDEQFF. Written as DNA, the CDR3 is TGTGCCAGCAATAACAGGGATGAGCAGTTCTTC.

The chain joins TRBV6-4 to TRBJ2-2, with a weak D call TRBD2 (6 bases). The length of the CDR3 is 14 residues. Trimming cost V 4 bases and J 3 bases, with 9 bases left between them. Germline-derived CDR1 and CDR2 are MRHNA and SNTAGT. DNA of the CDR3: TGTGCCAGCAGTGGGACGGGGGACACCGGGGAGCTGTTTTTT. Its protein product is CASSGTGDTGELFF.

CDR3 DNA sequence: TGCGCCAGCAGCCTGGAAAGTGGGTACGAGCAGTACTTC. It is translated as CASSLESGYEQYF. The V gene is TRBV5-1, the J gene TRBJ2-7; D not resolved. The CDR3 is 13 amino acids. V shed 4 bases and J shed 4 bases, with 12 bases lying between them. CDR1 and CDR2 from the germline V gene are SGHRS and YFSETQ.